The rows below give T cell receptor beta chains drawn from one sample of a study of blood T cell repertoires in COVID-19. TCRdb's table, derived via immunoSEQ multiplex PCR, lists solely in-frame clones and lacks some. The table shows approximately 170,000 clones, with approximately 87% occurring only once. Sequenced input: PBMCs or T cells enriched from blood (not recorded which). Receptors were obtained from a woman in her forties or fifties who had recovered from COVID-19. Each CDR3 is given without its conserved first and last residue. The order of the fields is D gene, V gene, J gene, CDR3 protein. A D gene is named only where the DNA matches it firmly.

>TRBD2|TRBV11-3|TRBJ2-1
ASSLVGRTTNEQF
>-|TRBV7-8|TRBJ2-3
ASSRGGGTDTQY
>TRBD2|TRBV2|TRBJ2-1
ASSKPGLAGSGEQF
>TRBD1|TRBV5-1|TRBJ2-2
ASSKGQGPGELF
>-|TRBV10-3|TRBJ2-5
AISDLLEAQY
>-|TRBV4-3|TRBJ2-2
ASSQERGTGELF
>-|TRBV25-1|TRBJ1-3
ASSEGAGEVGNTIY
>-|TRBV19|TRBJ1-4
ASSIVQGREKLF
>TRBD1|TRBV30|TRBJ1-4
ASQQGGATNEKLF
>-|TRBV18|TRBJ2-4
ASSPTELGLSY
>-|TRBV20-1|TRBJ1-2
SASTQHVYGYT
>-|TRBV5-8|TRBJ1-4
ASSLVFSGGSTNEKLF
>-|TRBV6-5|TRBJ1-6
ASRMRYNSPLH
>-|TRBV6-5|TRBJ2-2
ASRLIVTGELF
>TRBD2|TRBV18|TRBJ2-3
ASSLGLAGITDTQY
>TRBD1|TRBV7-2|TRBJ1-2
ASSPRQGAQGYGYT
>-|TRBV12-5|TRBJ2-2
ASGRELGGELF
>TRBD1|TRBV27|TRBJ1-5
ATSEGTGNNQPQH
>TRBD1|TRBV5-4|TRBJ1-3
ASSLGQGRSSGNTIY
>TRBD1|TRBV6-5|TRBJ1-5
ASSPTGFGNQPQH
>-|TRBV18|TRBJ1-5
ASSPEGGFAQH
>TRBD1|TRBV3-1/TRBV3-2|TRBJ1-2
ASSPQTGPSGGYT
>TRBD1|TRBV24-1|TRBJ2-2
ATENREGGPDTGELF